This T cell receptor beta chain was captured in a study of T cells in localized non-small cell lung cancer. V lost 4 bases, J lost 7 bases, and 14 bases lay in between. Germline V gene sequence: CDR1 MNHEY, CDR2 SVGAGI. The CDR3 is 15 residues long. The method was immunoSEQ multiplex PCR; TCRdb's version includes in-frame clones alone and lacks a portion of them. The table has 18,000 or so clones, about 85% seen once. This TCR came from a female donor of 60 years or more with stage I lung adenocarcinoma. The material was peripheral blood, obtained before any cancer treatment. The chain couples TRBV6-5 to TRBJ1-6; no definite D call. The DNA of the CDR3 is TGTGCCAGCAGTTGCTCCGGGAGAAGCAATTCACCCCTCCACTTT. It yields the protein CASSCSGRSNSPLHF.